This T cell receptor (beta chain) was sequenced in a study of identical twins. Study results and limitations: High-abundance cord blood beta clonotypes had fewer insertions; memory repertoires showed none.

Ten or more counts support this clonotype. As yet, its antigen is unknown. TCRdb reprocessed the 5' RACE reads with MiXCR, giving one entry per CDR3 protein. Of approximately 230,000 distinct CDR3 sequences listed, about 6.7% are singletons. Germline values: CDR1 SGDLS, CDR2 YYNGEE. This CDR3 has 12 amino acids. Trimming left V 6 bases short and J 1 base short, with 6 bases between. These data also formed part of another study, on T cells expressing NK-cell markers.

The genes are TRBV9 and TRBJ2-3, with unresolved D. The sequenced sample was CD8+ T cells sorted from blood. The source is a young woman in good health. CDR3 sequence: CASTPGTDTQYF. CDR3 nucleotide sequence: TGTGCCAGCACCCCTGGCACAGATACGCAGTATTTT.